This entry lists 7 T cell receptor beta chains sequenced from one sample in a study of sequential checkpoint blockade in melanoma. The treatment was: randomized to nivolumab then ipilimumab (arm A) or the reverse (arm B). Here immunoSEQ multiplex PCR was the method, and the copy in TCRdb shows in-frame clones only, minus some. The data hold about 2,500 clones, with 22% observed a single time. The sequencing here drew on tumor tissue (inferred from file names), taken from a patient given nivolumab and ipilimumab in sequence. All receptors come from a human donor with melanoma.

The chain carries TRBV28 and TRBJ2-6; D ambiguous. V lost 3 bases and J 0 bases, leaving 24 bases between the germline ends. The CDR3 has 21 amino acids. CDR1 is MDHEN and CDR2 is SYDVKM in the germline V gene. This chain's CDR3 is CASSFVSLFVPAFSGANVLTF. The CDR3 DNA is TGTGCCAGCAGTTTTGTCTCCCTTTTTGTCCCCGCATTCTCTGGGGCCAACGTCCTGACTTTC.

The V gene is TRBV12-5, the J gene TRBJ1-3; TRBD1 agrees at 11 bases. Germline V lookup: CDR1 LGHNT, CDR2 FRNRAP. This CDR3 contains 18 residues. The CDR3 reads CASNPGQGVLALGNTIYF. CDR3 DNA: TGTGCCAGCAACCCGGGACAGGGGGTTTTGGCTCTAGGAAACACCATATATTTT.

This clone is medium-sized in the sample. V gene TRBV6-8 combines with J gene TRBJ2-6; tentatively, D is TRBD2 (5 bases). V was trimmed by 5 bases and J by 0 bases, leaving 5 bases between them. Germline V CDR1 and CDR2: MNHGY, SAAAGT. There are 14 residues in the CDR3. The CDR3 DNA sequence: TGTGCCAGCAGTCGGGACTCTGGGGCCAACGTCCTGACTTTC. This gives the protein CASSRDSGANVLTF.

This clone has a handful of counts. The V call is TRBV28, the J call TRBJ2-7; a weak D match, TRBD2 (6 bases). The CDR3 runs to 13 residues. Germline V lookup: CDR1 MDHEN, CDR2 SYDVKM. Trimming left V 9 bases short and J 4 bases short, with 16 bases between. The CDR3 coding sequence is TGTGCCAGTCGCCCGGGAGTCCCTTACGAGCAGTACTTC. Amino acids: CASRPGVPYEQYF.

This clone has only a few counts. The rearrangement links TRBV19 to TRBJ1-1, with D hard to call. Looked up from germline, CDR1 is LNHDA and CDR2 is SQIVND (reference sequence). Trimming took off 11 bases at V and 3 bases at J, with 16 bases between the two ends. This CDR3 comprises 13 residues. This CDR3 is CAPLGIVDTEAFF. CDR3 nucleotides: TGTGCCCCCTTGGGGATTGTGGACACTGAAGCTTTCTTT.

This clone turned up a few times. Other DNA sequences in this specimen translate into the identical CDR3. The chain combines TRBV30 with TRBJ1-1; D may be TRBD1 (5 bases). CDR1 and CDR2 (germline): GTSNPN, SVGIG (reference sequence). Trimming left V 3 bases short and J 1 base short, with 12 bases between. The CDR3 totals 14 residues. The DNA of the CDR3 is TGTGCCTGGAGCCTCGGGACGGGGAACACTGAAGCTTTCTTT. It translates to CAWSLGTGNTEAFF.

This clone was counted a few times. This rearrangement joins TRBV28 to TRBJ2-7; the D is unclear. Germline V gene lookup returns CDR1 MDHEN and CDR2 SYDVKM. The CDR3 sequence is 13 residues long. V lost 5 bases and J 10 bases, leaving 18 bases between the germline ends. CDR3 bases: TGTGCCAGCAGTCCCCAAGGAGCAGACCTTCAGTACTTC. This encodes CASSPQGADLQYF.